A selection of T cell receptor beta chains follows, all from one sample in a study of cytomegalovirus exposure and HLA in healthy donors. TCRdb's table, derived via immunoSEQ multiplex PCR, lists solely in-frame clones and lacks some. Among about 150,000 clones, 86% were seen once, and the ten largest hold roughly 2%. The source material was PBMCs. These receptors were obtained from a woman aged 18-29 years in good health and CMV-seronegative. The CDR3 runs from the conserved cysteine through the conserved F or W. The D gene is left open where the match is weak. Clone size, where shown, is once, few, many, or a class for clones that have expanded.

V: TRBV2; J: TRBJ2-1; D: .; size: .; CDR3: CASSDASLDEQFF; DNA: TGTGCCAGCAGTGATGCTAGTTTGGATGAGCAGTTCTTC
V: TRBV18; J: TRBJ1-1; D: TRBD1; size: .; CDR3: CASSPRQGTGGTEAFF; DNA: TGTGCCAGCTCACCCCGACAGGGGACGGGGGGCACTGAAGCTTTCTTT
V: TRBV28; J: TRBJ2-1; D: .; size: .; CDR3: CASSFTAVSYNEQFF; DNA: TGTGCCAGCAGTTTCACAGCGGTCTCCTACAATGAGCAGTTCTTC
V: TRBV7-2; J: TRBJ1-6; D: .; size: .; CDR3: CASSLAARALEVYNSPLHF; DNA: TGTGCCAGCAGCTTAGCGGCCAGGGCGTTAGAGGTCTATAATTCACCCCTCCACTTT
V: TRBV19; J: TRBJ2-1; D: .; size: .; CDR3: CASSILDSYNEQFF; DNA: TGTGCCAGTAGTATCTTGGACAGCTACAATGAGCAGTTCTTC
V: TRBV29-1; J: TRBJ1-4; D: .; size: few; CDR3: CSVGRNSEKLFF; DNA: TGCAGCGTTGGGCGGAATTCTGAAAAACTGTTTTTT
V: TRBV11-2; J: TRBJ2-5; D: TRBD2; size: once; CDR3: CASTGTSGGRETQYF; DNA: TGTGCCAGCACCGGGACTAGCGGGGGTAGAGAGACCCAGTACTTC
V: TRBV14; J: TRBJ2-5; D: .; size: .; CDR3: CASSQLGTQYF; DNA: TGTGCCAGCAGCCAACTAGGGACCCAGTACTTC
V: TRBV13; J: TRBJ2-7; D: .; size: .; CDR3: CASSPQGGEQYF; DNA: TGTGCCAGCAGCCCCCAGGGTGGCGAGCAGTACTTC
V: TRBV9; J: TRBJ2-1; D: TRBD1; size: .; CDR3: CASSVGQGSYNEQFF; DNA: TGTGCCAGCAGCGTCGGACAGGGCTCCTACAATGAGCAGTTCTTC
V: TRBV7-9; J: TRBJ2-6; D: .; size: few; CDR3: CASSLAGSGANVLTF; DNA: TGTGCCAGCAGCTTGGCAGGCTCCGGGGCCAACGTCCTGACTTTC
V: TRBV6-5; J: TRBJ2-2; D: .; size: .; CDR3: CASSYRPDGVGELFF; DNA: TGTGCCAGCAGTTACCGCCCTGACGGAGTCGGGGAGCTGTTTTTT
V: TRBV2; J: TRBJ1-1; D: TRBD1; size: .; CDR3: CASRGDRVWTEAFF; DNA: TGTGCCAGCAGGGGGGACAGGGTTTGGACTGAAGCTTTCTTT
V: TRBV19; J: TRBJ2-2; D: .; size: .; CDR3: CASSGVERPGELFF; DNA: TGTGCCAGTAGTGGAGTAGAGAGGCCCGGGGAGCTGTTTTTT
V: TRBV28; J: TRBJ2-3; D: TRBD1; size: .; CDR3: CASSLTPARGLDTQYF; DNA: TGTGCCAGCAGTTTAACTCCGGCCAGGGGGCTAGATACGCAGTATTTT
V: TRBV2; J: TRBJ2-5; D: .; size: .; CDR3: CASYKGVQETQYF; DNA: TGTGCCAGCTATAAGGGAGTGCAAGAGACCCAGTACTTC
V: TRBV2; J: TRBJ1-5; D: .; size: .; CDR3: CASSEGQGNQPQHF; DNA: TGTGCCAGCAGTGAAGGACAGGGCAATCAGCCCCAGCATTTT
V: TRBV7-3; J: TRBJ2-5; D: TRBD2; size: .; CDR3: CASSSTAGVETQYF; DNA: TGTGCCAGCAGCTCCACGGCGGGAGTAGAGACCCAGTACTTC
V: TRBV2; J: TRBJ1-2; D: .; size: once; CDR3: CASREILGYTF; DNA: TGTGCCAGCAGGGAGATCTTGGGCTACACCTTC
V: TRBV19; J: TRBJ2-7; D: .; size: once; CDR3: CASTSSGLSYEQYF; DNA: TGTGCCAGTACCTCAAGCGGGCTATCCTACGAGCAGTACTTC
V: TRBV6-4; J: TRBJ2-1; D: TRBD2; size: few; CDR3: CASSDSAGAGNEQFF; DNA: TGTGCCAGCAGTGACTCAGCGGGAGCGGGCAATGAGCAGTTCTTC
V: TRBV30; J: TRBJ2-2; D: .; size: .; CDR3: CAWSTQGTGELFF; DNA: TGTGCCTGGAGTACCCAGGGAACCGGGGAGCTGTTTTTT
V: TRBV7-9; J: TRBJ2-7; D: TRBD2; size: .; CDR3: CASSSFSGRQAYEQYF; DNA: TGTGCCAGCAGCTCCTTTAGCGGGAGACAGGCTTACGAGCAGTACTTC
V: TRBV28; J: TRBJ2-5; D: .; size: .; CDR3: CASSQGRDWETQYF; DNA: TGTGCCAGCAGTCAAGGACGGGATTGGGAGACCCAGTACTTC
V: TRBV4-1; J: TRBJ2-3; D: .; size: .; CDR3: CASSQRTTNPDTQYF; DNA: TGCGCCAGCAGCCAAAGGACTACCAATCCAGATACGCAGTATTTT
V: TRBV19; J: TRBJ1-1; D: .; size: .; CDR3: CASSILGGTEAFF; DNA: TGTGCCAGTAGTATTTTGGGGGGCACTGAAGCTTTCTTT
V: TRBV2; J: TRBJ1-2; D: .; size: once; CDR3: CASSERSYGYTF; DNA: TGTGCCAGCAGCGAACGGAGCTATGGCTACACCTTC
V: TRBV5-4; J: TRBJ1-1; D: TRBD1; size: once; CDR3: CASSLVAGGNTEAFF; DNA: TGTGCCAGCAGCTTGGTCGCAGGGGGCAACACTGAAGCTTTCTTT
V: TRBV4-2; J: TRBJ2-3; D: .; size: .; CDR3: CASSQESQSDTQYF; DNA: TGTGCCAGCAGCCAAGAATCCCAGTCAGATACGCAGTATTTT